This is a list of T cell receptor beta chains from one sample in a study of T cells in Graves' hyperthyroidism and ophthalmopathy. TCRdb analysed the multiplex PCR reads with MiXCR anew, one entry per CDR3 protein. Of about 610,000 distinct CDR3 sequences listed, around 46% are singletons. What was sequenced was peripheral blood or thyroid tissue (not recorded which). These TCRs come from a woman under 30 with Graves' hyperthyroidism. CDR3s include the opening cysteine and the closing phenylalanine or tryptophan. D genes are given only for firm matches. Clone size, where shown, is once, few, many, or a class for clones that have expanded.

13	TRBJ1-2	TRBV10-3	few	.	TGTGCCATCATGGGGGTAGCTAACTATGGCTACACCTTC	CAIMGVANYGYTF
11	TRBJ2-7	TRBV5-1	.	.	TGCGCCAGCAGCTTGTTATCAGGGGAGTACTTC	CASSLLSGEYF
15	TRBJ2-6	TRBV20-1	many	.	TGCAGTGCTAGAGGGGAGGGGGCTGGGGCCAACGTCCTGACTTTC	CSARGEGAGANVLTF
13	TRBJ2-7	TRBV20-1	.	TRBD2	TGCAGTGCAGGTGCCGGGAGGGCTTCCGAGCAGTACTTC	CSAGAGRASEQYF
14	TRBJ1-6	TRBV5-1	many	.	TGCGCCAGCGGCCGGGACTCCAATAATTCACCCCTCCACTTT	CASGRDSNNSPLHF
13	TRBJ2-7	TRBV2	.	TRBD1	TGTGCCAGCAGGACAGGGATGAGAAATGAGCAGTACTTC	CASRTGMRNEQYF
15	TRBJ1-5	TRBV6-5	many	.	TGTGCCAGCAGTGGTGGGGGGGATCGTTTTCAGCCCCAGCATTTT	CASSGGGDRFQPQHF
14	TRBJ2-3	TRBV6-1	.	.	TGTGCCAGCAGTTACTCGGGGATCACAGATACGCAGTATTTT	CASSYSGITDTQYF
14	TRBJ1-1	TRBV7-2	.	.	TGTGCCAGCAGCTTAGAACTAGCGGGAGCTGAAGCTTTCTTT	CASSLELAGAEAFF
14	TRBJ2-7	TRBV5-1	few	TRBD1	TGCGCCTCAGGCCCCGGGACAGGGTTAATTGAGCAGTACTTC	CASGPGTGLIEQYF
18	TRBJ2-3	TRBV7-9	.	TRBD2	TGTGCCAGCAGCTTACGTGGACTAGCGGGAGCTAGCACAGATACGCAGTATTTT	CASSLRGLAGASTDTQYF
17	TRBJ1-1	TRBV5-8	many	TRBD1	TGTGCCAGCAGCTTGTCCCTTTTGGCAGGGGGCAAGACTGAAGCTTTCTTT	CASSLSLLAGGKTEAFF
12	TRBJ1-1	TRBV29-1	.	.	TGCAGCGTCAACGAGGACCTGACTGAAGCTTTCTTT	CSVNEDLTEAFF
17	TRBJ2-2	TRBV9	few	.	TGTGCCAGCAGCGTAGCGCGTCGCGGGAAGAACACCGGGGAGCTGTTTTTT	CASSVARRGKNTGELFF
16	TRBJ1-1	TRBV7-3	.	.	TGTGCCAGCAGCCCGACGGGAGGGGGTCTGAACACTGAAGCTTTCTTT	CASSPTGGGLNTEAFF
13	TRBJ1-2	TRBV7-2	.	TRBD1	TGTGCCAGCAGACCTACAGGGGGATACGGCTACACCTTC	CASRPTGGYGYTF
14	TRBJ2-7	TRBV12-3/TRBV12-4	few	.	TGTGCCAGCAGCCCACATATCTACTCCAACGAGCAGTACTTC	CASSPHIYSNEQYF
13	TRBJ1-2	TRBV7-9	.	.	TGTGCTAGCAGCTTTTCGAGGCGCTATGGCTACACCTTC	CASSFSRRYGYTF
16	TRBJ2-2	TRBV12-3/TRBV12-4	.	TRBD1	TGTGCCAGCAGTCCCGGGGACAGCTTAAACACCGGGGAGCTGTTTTTT	CASSPGDSLNTGELFF
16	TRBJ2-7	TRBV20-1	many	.	TGCAGTGCTAGAATTCGGTCTAGGCAGTTTAGCTACGAGCAGTACTTC	CSARIRSRQFSYEQYF
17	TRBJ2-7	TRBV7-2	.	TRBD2	TGTGCCAGCAGCTTGGGATTCCGGACTAGGAGGGCCTACGAGCAGTACTTC	CASSLGFRTRRAYEQYF
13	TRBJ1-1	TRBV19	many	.	TGTGCCAGTATTCCGCCGGGAGGGCTAGAAGCTTTCTTT	CASIPPGGLEAFF
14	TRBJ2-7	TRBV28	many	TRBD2	TGTGCCAATGGACCGGGACTAGCTTTCCACGAGCAGTACTTC	CANGPGLAFHEQYF
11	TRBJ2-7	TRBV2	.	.	TGTACCAGCAGTGGCTACAGGGTTCAGTACTTC	CTSSGYRVQYF
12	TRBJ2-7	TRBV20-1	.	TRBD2	TGCAGTCCTTCTAGCGGCCCCTACGAGCAGTACTTC	CSPSSGPYEQYF
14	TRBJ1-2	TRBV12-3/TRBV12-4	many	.	TGTGCCAGCAGTTTACCGGGACTAGACTATGGCTACACCTTC	CASSLPGLDYGYTF
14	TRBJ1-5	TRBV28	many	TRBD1	TGTGCCAGCCAAGACAGGGTCGTTGGCCAGCCCCAGCATTTT	CASQDRVVGQPQHF
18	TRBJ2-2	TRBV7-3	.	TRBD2	TGTGCCAGCAGCTTTCCGGGACTAGCGGGAAAGAACGCCGGGGAGCTGTTTTTT	CASSFPGLAGKNAGELFF
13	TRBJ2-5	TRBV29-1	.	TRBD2	TGCAGGGGGAGACTAGCGGGAGAAGAGACCCAGTACTTC	CRGRLAGEETQYF
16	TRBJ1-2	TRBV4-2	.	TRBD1	TGTGCCAGCAGCTTGGCTGCGACAGGGGCGGGCAATGGCTACACCTTC	CASSLAATGAGNGYTF
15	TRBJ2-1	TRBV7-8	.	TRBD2	TGTGCCAGCAGCCCCGGGACTAGCGGGATCGATGAGCAGTTCTTC	CASSPGTSGIDEQFF
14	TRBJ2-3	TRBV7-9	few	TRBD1	TGTGCCAGCAGTTCACAGGGGCGCACAGATACGCAGTATTTT	CASSSQGRTDTQYF
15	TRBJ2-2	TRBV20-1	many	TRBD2	TGCAGTGCTATGAGGGCTAGCGGGAGGATCGGGGAGCTGTTTTTT	CSAMRASGRIGELFF
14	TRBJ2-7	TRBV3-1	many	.	TGTGCCAGCAGCCAAGGCCGGGAATTCTACGAGCAGTACTTC	CASSQGREFYEQYF
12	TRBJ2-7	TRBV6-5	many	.	TGTGCCAGCAGTGACCTTCGGGACGAGCAGTACTTC	CASSDLRDEQYF
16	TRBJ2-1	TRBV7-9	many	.	TGTGCCAGCAGCTTAGGTGGCAGGGACTTTTACAATGAGCAGTTCTTC	CASSLGGRDFYNEQFF
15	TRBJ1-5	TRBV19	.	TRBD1	TGTGCCAGTAACCCGACAGGGAGTTGGAGTCAGCCCCAGCATTTT	CASNPTGSWSQPQHF
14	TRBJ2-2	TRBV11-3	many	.	TGTGCCAGCAGTAGGACAGCGAACACCGGGGAGCTGTTTTTT	CASSRTANTGELFF
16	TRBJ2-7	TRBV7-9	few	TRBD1	TGTGCCAGCAGCCCCAGGGACAGGCGAAAGGGCTACGAGCAGTACTTC	CASSPRDRRKGYEQYF
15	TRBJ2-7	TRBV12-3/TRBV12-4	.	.	TGTGCCAGCAGCCGAGGGGGGGGTCACTCCTACGAGCAGTACTTC	CASSRGGGHSYEQYF
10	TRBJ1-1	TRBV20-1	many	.	TGCAGTAAAAGGGGGGACGGAGCTTTCTTT	CSKRGDGAFF
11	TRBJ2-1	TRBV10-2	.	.	TGCGCCAGCAGCGCGGCCACGGAGCAGTTCTTC	CASSAATEQFF
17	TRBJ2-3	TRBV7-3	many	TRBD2	TGTGCCAGCAGCTTATTCCCCACAGCGGGAGGTGCGGATACGCAGTATTTT	CASSLFPTAGGADTQYF
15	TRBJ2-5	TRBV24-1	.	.	TGTGCCACCAGTGCTAGTGGTTTGGTACAAGAGACCCAGTACTTC	CATSASGLVQETQYF
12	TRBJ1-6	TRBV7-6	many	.	TGTGCCAGCAGCTTAATTAATTCACCCCTCCACTTT	CASSLINSPLHF
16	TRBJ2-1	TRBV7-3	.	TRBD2	TGTGCCAGCAGGCCAGGTCTAGCGGGTAAAGACAATGAGCAGTTCTTC	CASRPGLAGKDNEQFF
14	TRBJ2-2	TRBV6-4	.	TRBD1	TGTGCCAGCAGTGCAGGGGGCAGCACCGGGGAGCTGTTTTTT	CASSAGGSTGELFF
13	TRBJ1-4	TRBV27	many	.	TGTGCCAGCAGAACGGACGTTAACGAAAAACTGTTTTTT	CASRTDVNEKLFF
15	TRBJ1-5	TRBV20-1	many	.	TGCAGTGCTAGAGGTCTTAGTTATAGCAATCAGCCCCAGCATTTT	CSARGLSYSNQPQHF